Sequencing of this T cell receptor beta chain was carried out in a study of cytomegalovirus exposure and HLA in healthy donors. With 60 Vbeta and 13 Jbeta primers, the PCR was carried out. The repertoire was sequenced with immunoSEQ multiplex PCR; TCRdb's copy has only in-frame clones and lacks some. Among 210,000 or so clones listed, more than 75% were seen once. The CDR3 loop spans 14 amino acids. With V trimmed by 5 bases and J by 0 bases, 2 bases remained unmatched. CDR1 is SGHTA and CDR2 is FQGNSA in the germline V gene. This chain links TRBV7-2 with TRBJ1-1; 8 bases are shared with TRBD1. The source of this sequence is a man aged 25-45 years in good health and CMV-seronegative. Sequencing used PBMCs. CDR3 sequence: CASSPDRVNTEAFF. The DNA for the CDR3 is TGTGCCAGCAGCCCGGACAGGGTGAACACTGAAGCTTTCTTT. Drawing the rest from reference TRBV7-2 and TRBJ1-1, the complete variable domain is GAGVSQSPSNKVTEKGKDVELRCDPISGHTALYWYRQSLGQGLEFLIYFQGNSAPDKSGLPSDRFSAERTGGSVSTLTIQRTQQEDSAVYLCASSPDRVNTEAFFGQGTRLTVV.